The 29 T cell receptor beta chains below were found in one sample sequenced in a study of immune heterogeneity within non-small cell lung tumors. Multiplex PCR with 32 V and 13 J primers amplified TCR beta CDR3. TCRdb fed the multiplex PCR reads into MiXCR, producing one record per CDR3 protein. The sample shows about 4,300 distinct CDR3 sequences, around 24% of them seen only once. With around 550 ng used per sample, the template was genomic DNA from bulk tumor. During surgery, several far-apart biopsies were obtained from every primary tumor. Curative operations were performed on patients who had untreated, newly diagnosed non-small cell lung cancer. The material sequenced was lung tumor tissue. These receptors all stem from a man over 45 with non-small cell lung cancer.

This clonotype is termed medium-sized (0.01 to 0.1%). CDR3 nucleotide sequence: TGTGCCAGCAGTTACCTGCTAGTCCAGTATAGCAATCAGCCCCAGCATTTT. It encodes CASSYLLVQYSNQPQHF. The gene calls are TRBV28 and TRBJ1-5, with D uncertain. Per the germline V gene, CDR1 is MDHEN and CDR2 is SYDVKM. CDR3 length equals 17 residues. The V end was cut by 4 bases, the J end by 0 bases, with 16 bases between.

Worth noting for this clonotype: At one boundary the junction diverges from the germline segment, which might be a read error. The V gene is TRBV10-1, the J gene TRBJ1-5, with D tentatively TRBD1 (5 bases). The CDR3 totals 13 residues. CDR1 and CDR2 (germline): WNHNN, SYGVQD (reference sequence). The CDR3 reads CTSSESEGSPRHF. CDR3 in DNA: TGCACCAGCAGTGAGTCAGAGGGGTCGCCCCGGCATTTT.

By share of the sample, this clonotype is medium-sized (0.01 to 0.1%). One junction end disagrees with the germline gene, perhaps due to a read error. This sequence joins TRBV6-1 and TRBJ1-5; D unresolved. The germline V gene has CDR1 MNHNS and CDR2 SASEGT. The CDR3 is 13 amino acids. The CDR3, as DNA: TGTGCCAGCAGTGGGGGAATGGAGCAGCCCCAACATTTT. It specifies CASSGGMEQPQHF.

Points on this clonotype: This may be a read error, as it is one base from a much larger clone. The rearrangement joins TRBV12-3 or TRBV12-4 to TRBJ2-3, with D uncertain. This CDR3 spans 13 amino acids. CDR3 sequence (DNA): TGTTCCAGCAGTTCAACAGGCACAGATACGCAGTATTTT. Its protein product is CSSSSTGTDTQYF.

In its sample, this clonotype was seen many times. V is TRBV15 and J is TRBJ1-4; D gene unclear. Looked up from germline, CDR1 is LNHNV and CDR2 is YYDKDF (reference sequence). The CDR3 is made up of 16 amino acids. V dropped 3 bases and J dropped 0 bases, with 11 bases sitting between them. The CDR3 DNA sequence: TGTGCCACCAGCAGGGTCGACGGGTCAACTAATGAAAAACTGTTTTTT. Translation: CATSRVDGSTNEKLFF.

For this clonotype: Germline is not matched at one junction end, which may reflect a read error. V usage is TRBV6-2 or TRBV6-3 and J usage is TRBJ2-1; TRBD2 aligns across 8 bases. This CDR3 has 17 amino acids. Germline lookup yields CDR1 MNHEY and CDR2 SVGEGT. CDR3 loop: CAISASGLSGGYNEQFF. Written as DNA, the CDR3 is TGTGCCATCAGTGCGTCGGGGCTCAGCGGGGGTTACAATGAGCAGTTCTTC.

This clonotype is classed as medium-sized. This chain uses TRBV5-1 with TRBJ1-2; no clear D. The CDR3 spans 15 residues. CDR1 and CDR2 (germline): SGHRS, YFSETQ. V was cut by 0 bases and J by 8 bases, with 17 bases left in between. CDR3 in amino acids: CASSLAAEGIGGYTF. The CDR3 bases are TGCGCCAGCAGCTTGGCCGCAGAAGGGATAGGAGGCTACACCTTC.

For this clonotype: No conserved phenylalanine or tryptophan is present at the end of the CDR3, so a read error is the likely explanation. The rearrangement links TRBV11-2 to TRBJ1-6; no clear D. The V gene's germline CDR1 is SGHAT and CDR2 FQNNGV. This CDR3 spans 14 amino acids. Here the CDR3 reads CASSFGLNNSTLHY. CDR3 nucleotides: TGTGCCAGCAGCTTTGGGTTGAATAATTCAACCCTCCACTAT.

This clonotype is medium-sized. The rearrangement uses TRBV6-1 and TRBJ2-7, with 8 bases aligning to TRBD1. Trimming took 6 bases from V and 1 from J; bases not matched to a gene: 5. The CDR3 is made up of 14 amino acids. Germline CDR1 MNHNS, CDR2 SASEGT. CDR3 nucleotides: TGTGCCAGCAGCTCGACAGGGGAGTCCTACGAGCAGTACTTC. It codes for CASSSTGESYEQYF.

Judged by abundance, this clonotype is medium-sized (0.01 to 0.1%). The chain combines TRBV29-1 with TRBJ2-1; TRBD2 matches 14 bases. Germline CDR1 reads SQVTM; CDR2 reads ANQGSEA. The V gene end was trimmed by 6 bases and the J gene end by 7 bases; junction bases not matched to a gene: 8. This CDR3 contains 15 residues. The CDR3 region has the DNA TGCAGCGTGGGGACTAGCGGGAGAAATTGGAATGAGCAGTTCTTC. Translation: CSVGTSGRNWNEQFF.

This clonotype was recorded once. The CDR3: CSASAGLAGGALAEQYF. In DNA form, the CDR3 reads TGCAGTGCTAGCGCCGGACTAGCGGGAGGCGCCTTGGCCGAGCAGTACTTC. The chain joins TRBV20-1 to TRBJ2-7; 14 bases align to TRBD2. V shed 3 bases, J shed 6 bases, and the junction held 13 bases outside the gene matches. Germline assignment: CDR1 DFQATT and CDR2 SNEGSKA (reference sequence). The CDR3 is made up of 17 amino acids.

By frequency in the sample, this clonotype is medium-sized. The chain joins TRBV6-1 to TRBJ2-5, with 7 bases fitting TRBD1. J was trimmed by 0 bases and V by 5 bases; bases with no gene match: 9. Germline CDR1 MNHNS, CDR2 SASEGT. The CDR3 is 16 residues long. As DNA, the CDR3 is TGTGCCAGCAGTCCCCGGACAGGATCGGACCAAGAGACCCAGTACTTC. Protein: CASSPRTGSDQETQYF.

In regard to this clonotype: The germline gene is not matched at one end of the junction; a read error may be the cause. The chain has TRBV10-3 and TRBJ2-7; TRBD2 might be the D (5 bases). The CDR3 runs to 14 residues. Germline CDR1 is ENHRY and CDR2 is SYGVKD. This CDR3 reads CAISATSGTYGQYF. The CDR3, as DNA: TGTGCCATCAGTGCCACTAGTGGCACCTACGGGCAGTACTTC.

This clonotype was observed at least ten times. CDR3 DNA: TGTGCCAGCACCGTCCGGGGCTACACTGAAGCTTTCTTT. Protein: CASTVRGYTEAFF. The chain has TRBV6-1 and TRBJ1-1; possibly TRBD1 for D (5 bases). The CDR3 spans 13 residues. Trimming left V 7 bases short and J 3 bases short, with 12 bases between. The germline gives CDR1 MNHNS, CDR2 SASEGT.

This clonotype is categorized as medium-sized. The chain employs TRBV7-3 and TRBJ2-3; 7 nucleotides agree with TRBD2. V lost 5 bases to trimming and J lost 0 bases; unmatched junction nucleotides: 2. CDR3 size: 14 residues. CDR1 and CDR2 (germline): SGHTA, FQGTGA. This CDR3 reads CASSLAVSTDTQYF. In DNA form, the CDR3 reads TGTGCCAGCAGCCTAGCGGTAAGCACAGATACGCAGTATTTT.

By share, this clonotype counts as medium-sized. This chain joins TRBV5-1 and TRBJ2-7, with D perhaps TRBD1 or TRBD2 (5 bases each). Germline V gene sequence: CDR1 SGHRS, CDR2 YFSETQ. CDR3 length equals 14 residues. V was clipped by 0 bases and J by 2 bases, with 9 bases between them. CDR3: CASSLGWGPYEQYF. CDR3 coding DNA: TGCGCCAGCAGCTTGGGTTGGGGACCCTACGAGCAGTACTTC.

This clonotype was recorded at least ten times. The CDR3 sequence: CASSQDDNSGNTIYF. The DNA of the CDR3 is TGCGCCAGCAGCCAAGATGACAACTCTGGAAACACCATATATTTT. The rearrangement uses TRBV4-1 and TRBJ1-3; D ambiguous. This CDR3 has 15 amino acids. V shed 0 bases and J shed 0 bases, with 6 bases lying between them. CDR1 is MGHRA and CDR2 is YSYEKL in the germline V gene.

This clonotype is medium-sized (0.01 to 0.1%) by share. The chain uses TRBV7-3 and TRBJ2-3; no clear D gene. The V end lost 5 bases, the J end lost 6 bases, and 9 bases lay between the germline ends. The germline CDR1 and CDR2 sequences are SGHTA and FQGTGA. The CDR3 spans 12 residues. Written as DNA, the CDR3 is TGTGCCAGCAGCCATCCAAGGGATACGCAGTATTTT. It is translated as CASSHPRDTQYF. Full variable domain (remainder filled in from reference TRBV7-3 and TRBJ2-3): GAGVSQTPSNKVTEKGKYVELRCDPISGHTALYWYRQSLGQGPEFLIYFQGTGAADDSGLPNDRFFAVRPEGSVSTLKIQRTERGDSAVYLCASSHPRDTQYFGPGTRLTVL.

Within the sample, this clonotype is medium-sized. This chain connects TRBV18 to TRBJ2-6; D ambiguous. V lost 3 bases and J 0 bases, leaving 15 bases between the germline ends. Germline-derived CDR1 and CDR2 are KGHSH and LQKENI. This CDR3 contains 18 residues. CDR3 amino acids: CASSPLGSSLSGANVLTF. CDR3 sequence (DNA): TGTGCCAGCTCACCGCTAGGAAGCTCACTCTCTGGGGCCAACGTCCTGACTTTC.

Worth noting for this clonotype: A read error may account for a junction end that differs from germline. The V call is TRBV6-4, the J call TRBJ2-2; D may match TRBD1 or TRBD2 (6 bases each). The germline V gene encodes CDR1 MRHNA and CDR2 SNTAGT. This CDR3 spans 14 amino acids. CDR3 nucleotide sequence: TGTGCCAGCAGTGACCGGGGGCCCACCGGGCAGCTGTTTTTT. Translated: CASSDRGPTGQLFF.

As concerns this clonotype: The junction and the germline gene differ at one end; a read error may be behind it. This chain links TRBV6-6 with TRBJ2-6; possibly TRBD1 for D (7 bases). Looked up from germline, CDR1 is MNHNY and CDR2 is SVGAGI (reference sequence). This CDR3 spans 14 amino acids. The CDR3 region is CASSQGGGANLLTF. As DNA, the CDR3 is TGTGCCAGCAGTCAGGGGGGTGGGGCCAACCTCCTGACTTTC.

This clonotype is categorized as medium-sized (0.01 to 0.1%). The chain carries TRBV6-1 and TRBJ1-2, with D unresolved. The V gene's germline CDR1 is MNHNS and CDR2 SASEGT. The CDR3 has 16 residues. V lost 5 bases and J lost 7, with 23 bases in between. In DNA form, the CDR3 reads TGTGCCAGCAGTCCCCGCTCCGGGCTGGGGAGGCCTGGCTACACCTTC. Residues: CASSPRSGLGRPGYTF.

V gene TRBV5-1 combines with J gene TRBJ2-1; D could derive from TRBD1 or TRBD2 (5 bases each). Germline CDR1 is SGHRS and CDR2 is YFSETQ. This CDR3 is built from 15 residues. Trimming took off 10 bases at V and 7 bases at J, with 24 bases between the two ends. In DNA, the CDR3 is TGCGCCGACAGCTTGTCTCTGGGGCCGGGGAATGAGCAGTTCTTC. Its protein is CADSLSLGPGNEQFF.

On this clonotype: A much more abundant neighbour one base away suggests this may be a read error. Here the CDR3 omits its conserved ending phenylalanine or tryptophan, so a read error is the likely source. V is TRBV11-2 and J is TRBJ1-1; perhaps TRBD1 as D (5 bases). The CDR3 sequence is 17 residues long. Germline loops: CDR1 SGHAT, CDR2 FQNNGV. The V end lost 5 bases, the J end lost 1 base, and 20 bases lay between the germline ends. The CDR3 reads CASSRGPGTAWNTEAFS. The DNA of the CDR3 is TGTGCCAGCAGCCGAGGGCCCGGGACGGCCTGGAACACTGAAGCTTTCTCT.

In this sample, this clonotype is medium-sized. The chain recombines TRBV19 with TRBJ1-6; possible D gene TRBD1, 5 bases. V was shortened by 7 bases and J by 8 bases, with 12 bases between the two germline ends. The CDR3 totals 13 residues. Germline V CDR1 and CDR2: LNHDA, SQIVND (reference sequence). In DNA, the CDR3 is TGTGCCAGTAAGGAGGGGATTGATTCACCCCTCCACTTT. Translating gives CASKEGIDSPLHF.

This clonotype was detected many times. The chain uses TRBV20-1 and TRBJ2-3; 11 positions agree with TRBD2. This CDR3 contains 16 residues. Germline V gene data show CDR1 as DFQATT and CDR2 as SNEGSKA (reference sequence). The J segment lost 5 bases and the V segment lost 0 bases, leaving 7 bases of the junction unmatched. The CDR3 nucleotides are TGCAGTGCTAGAGATGTTAGCGGGAGGGCCATAGATACGCAGTATTTT. The encoded protein is CSARDVSGRAIDTQYF.

For this clonotype: A single base separates this from a much larger clone, so it may be a read error. J is TRBJ2-2 and V is TRBV5-6, with D tentatively TRBD2 (7 bases). The length of the CDR3 is 16 residues. Germline assignment: CDR1 SGHDT and CDR2 YYEEEE. The CDR3 here is CARSLGRGPYTGELFF. For the CDR3, the DNA is TGTGCCAGAAGCTTGGGGCGGGGGCCCTACACCGGGGAGCTGTTTTTT. Full variable domain (remainder filled in from reference TRBV5-6 and TRBJ2-2): DAGVTQSPTHLIKTRGQQVTLRCSPKSGHDTVSWYQQALGQGPQFIFQYYEEEERQRGNFPDRFSGHQFPNYSSELNVNALLLGDSALYLCARSLGRGPYTGELFFGEGSRLTVL.

In this sample, this clonotype is medium-sized (0.01 to 0.1%). The V and J genes are TRBV24-1 and TRBJ2-2; tentatively, D is TRBD1 (6 bases). This CDR3 has 14 amino acids. Germline V gives CDR1 KGHDR, CDR2 SFDVKD. Trimming stripped 9 bases from V and 0 bases from J, with 10 bases between. This CDR3 reads CATGGSANTGELFF. Written as DNA, the CDR3 is TGTGCCACCGGGGGCAGCGCGAACACCGGGGAGCTGTTTTTT.

The chain employs TRBV6-1 and TRBJ2-3; TRBD1 agrees at 8 bases. This CDR3 has 14 residues. The junction had 9 bases not matched to a gene; V was cut back by 1 base and J by 12 bases. CDR1 is MNHNS and CDR2 is SASEGT in the germline V gene. The CDR3 is CASSEGQGPDAQYF. The CDR3, as DNA: TGTGCCAGCAGTGAAGGACAGGGGCCAGATGCACAGTATTTT.